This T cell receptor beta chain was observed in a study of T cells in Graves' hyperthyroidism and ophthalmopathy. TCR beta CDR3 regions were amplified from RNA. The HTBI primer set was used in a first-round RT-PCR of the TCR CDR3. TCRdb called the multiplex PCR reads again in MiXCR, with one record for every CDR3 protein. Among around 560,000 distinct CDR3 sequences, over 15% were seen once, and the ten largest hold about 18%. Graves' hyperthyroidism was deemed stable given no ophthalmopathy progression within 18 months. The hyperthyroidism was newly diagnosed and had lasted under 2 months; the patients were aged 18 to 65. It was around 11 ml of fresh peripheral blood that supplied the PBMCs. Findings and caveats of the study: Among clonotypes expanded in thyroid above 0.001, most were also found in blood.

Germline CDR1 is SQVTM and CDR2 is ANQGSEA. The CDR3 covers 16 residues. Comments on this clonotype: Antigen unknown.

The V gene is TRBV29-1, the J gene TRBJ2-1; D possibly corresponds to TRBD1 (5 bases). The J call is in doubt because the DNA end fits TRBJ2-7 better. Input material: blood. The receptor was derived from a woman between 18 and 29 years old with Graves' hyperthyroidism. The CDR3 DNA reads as TGCAGCGTTGAAGGGGTAGTGGAAAGGGGTTACGATGAGCAGTACTTC. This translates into CSVEGVVERGYDEQYF.